The rows below give T cell receptor beta chains drawn from one sample of a study of CD8 T cells in ankylosing spondylitis. TCRdb re-called the 5' RACE reads through MiXCR, storing one row per CDR3 protein. The sample contains 150,000 to 200,000 distinct CDR3 sequences, about 13% of which appear only once. The sample consisted of blood, either unsorted or a sorted T cell fraction (not recorded which). The source is a male donor with ankylosing spondylitis or in good health (not recorded which). The conserved cysteine and the conserved F or W are not part of the CDR3 here.

j_gene: TRBJ1-1
v_gene: TRBV5-5
CDR3aa: ASSLGTDNTEAF

j_gene: TRBJ2-3
v_gene: TRBV20-1
CDR3aa: SAPRGLADSTDTQY

j_gene: TRBJ2-1
v_gene: TRBV27
CDR3aa: ASSLVLAVGNEQF

j_gene: TRBJ2-7
v_gene: TRBV4-1
CDR3aa: ASSQDPQGSSYEQY

j_gene: TRBJ2-3
v_gene: TRBV4-1
CDR3aa: ASSQDGARTDTQY

j_gene: TRBJ2-1
v_gene: TRBV4-1
CDR3aa: ASSQGDQGDLYNEQF

j_gene: TRBJ2-1
v_gene: TRBV4-1
CDR3aa: ASSQDAPPGVGGPTAYNEQF

j_gene: TRBJ2-3
v_gene: TRBV11-2
CDR3aa: ASSLGTGTPHTDTQY

j_gene: TRBJ2-1
v_gene: TRBV30
CDR3aa: AWGVVSPSDEQF

j_gene: TRBJ2-7
v_gene: TRBV27
CDR3aa: AAQGGGEQY

j_gene: TRBJ2-1
v_gene: TRBV6-1
CDR3aa: ASSEVELAGPNEQF

j_gene: TRBJ2-1
v_gene: TRBV7-9
CDR3aa: ASSMTSGAYNEQF

j_gene: TRBJ2-2
v_gene: TRBV9
CDR3aa: ASSGTSGRPRPGELF

j_gene: TRBJ2-1
v_gene: TRBV4-1
CDR3aa: ASSHEGLADYNEQF

j_gene: TRBJ2-7
v_gene: TRBV12-3/TRBV12-4
CDR3aa: ASSSVSRREQY

j_gene: TRBJ2-3
v_gene: TRBV19
CDR3aa: ASSIGTQMGTDTQY

j_gene: TRBJ2-7
v_gene: TRBV4-1
CDR3aa: ASSPRTGLDSYEQY

j_gene: TRBJ2-2
v_gene: TRBV4-2
CDR3aa: ASSQDPPGGGYTGELF

j_gene: TRBJ2-5
v_gene: TRBV7-9
CDR3aa: ASSSRGGGIQETQY

j_gene: TRBJ1-2
v_gene: TRBV25-1
CDR3aa: ASSGPSRGNYGYT

j_gene: TRBJ1-3
v_gene: TRBV29-1
CDR3aa: SVARSGFSGNTIY

j_gene: TRBJ1-1
v_gene: TRBV12-3/TRBV12-4
CDR3aa: ASSLNRAGTEAF

j_gene: TRBJ1-2
v_gene: TRBV15
CDR3aa: ATSSVQDLEANYGYT

j_gene: TRBJ2-7
v_gene: TRBV10-2
CDR3aa: ASSKQAVSYEQY

j_gene: TRBJ2-2
v_gene: TRBV2
CDR3aa: ASMGSNTGELFF

j_gene: TRBJ2-3
v_gene: TRBV6-5
CDR3aa: ASSYSGGRTDTQY

j_gene: TRBJ2-3
v_gene: TRBV19
CDR3aa: ASSSGLAEATDTQY

j_gene: TRBJ2-2
v_gene: TRBV7-9
CDR3aa: ASSGVQSGPPPGELF